The 32 T cell receptor beta chains below all came from one sample that was sequenced in a study of blood T cells in healthy people across ages. Combining a sample-barcoded 5' primer with a J-beta primer mix, a second PCR ran for roughly 7 to 11 cycles. TCRdb re-derived calls from the 5' RACE reads in MiXCR, one entry per CDR3 protein. The sample includes about 1.1 million distinct CDR3 sequences, more than 30% of them seen just once. The sequencing sample was made of blood. All receptors come from a man between 18 and 35 years old in good health.

The chain uses TRBV12-3 or TRBV12-4 and TRBJ2-3; D might be TRBD2 (5 bases). The CDR3 runs 16 residues. Trimming stripped 6 bases from V and 4 bases from J, with 20 bases between. The CDR3 protein is CASSPGGTPAADTQYF. The CDR3 nucleotides read TGTGCCAGCAGCCCAGGAGGAACTCCCGCCGCAGATACGCAGTATTTT.

The chain joins TRBV12-3 or TRBV12-4 to TRBJ2-4, with D perhaps TRBD2 (6 bases). V was shortened by 6 bases and J by 13 bases, with 25 bases between the two germline ends. The CDR3 sequence is 15 residues long. The CDR3 is CASSSQSPILGGQYF. CDR3 DNA: TGTGCCAGCAGCTCCCAATCCCCTATCCTTGGGGGGCAGTACTTC.

This clonotype occurred a few times. The J gene is TRBJ1-2, the V gene TRBV6-5; maybe TRBD1 (6 bases). The CDR3 consists of 14 residues. V lost 7 bases and J lost 5, with 17 bases in between. The germline V gene has CDR1 MNHEY and CDR2 SVGAGI. CDR3: CASMSGQGTYGYTF. The CDR3 region has the DNA TGTGCCAGCATGTCGGGGCAGGGGACGTATGGCTACACCTTC.

About this clonotype: This may arise from a read error, as a much more abundant clone is one base away. The rearrangement uses TRBV25-1 and TRBJ2-1, with a possible D match to TRBD1 (5 bases). The CDR3 sequence is 13 residues long. The V gene's germline CDR1 is MGHDK and CDR2 SYGVNS. The V end was cut by 4 bases, the J end by 9 bases, with 13 bases between. CDR3 in amino acids: CASSGCRVGEQFF. CDR3 nucleotides: TGTGCCAGCAGTGGATGCAGGGTTGGTGAGCAGTTCTTC. Complete variable domain (other parts from reference TRBV25-1 and TRBJ2-1): EADIYQTPRYLVIGTGKKITLECSQTMGHDKMYWYQQDPGMELHLIHYSYGVNSTEKGDLSSESTVSRIRTEHFPLTLESARPSHTSQYLCASSGCRVGEQFFGPGTRLTVL.

J is TRBJ2-3 and V is TRBV12-3 or TRBV12-4; 7 nucleotides line up with TRBD2. This CDR3 region has 15 residues. The ends lost 4 bases at V and 4 bases at J; junction bases unmatched: 8. The CDR3 sequence is CASSSRTSNADTQYF. The CDR3 coding sequence is TGTGCCAGCAGTTCTCGGACTAGTAACGCAGATACGCAGTATTTT.

This clonotype was counted only a few times. The J gene is TRBJ2-7, the V gene TRBV5-1; D is unclear. The CDR3 runs 14 residues. The germline gives CDR1 SGHRS, CDR2 YFSETQ. Trimming cost V 0 bases and J 3 bases, with 10 bases left between them. CDR3 amino acids: CASSLEGSDYEQYF. As DNA, the CDR3 is TGCGCCAGCAGCTTGGAGGGCTCGGACTACGAGCAGTACTTC.

V gene TRBV28 combines with J gene TRBJ2-3, with D tentatively TRBD2 (6 bases). The CDR3 has 13 residues. CDR1 is MDHEN, CDR2 SYDVKM, per germline. V was trimmed by 11 bases and J by 4 bases, leaving 16 bases between them. CDR3 sequence reads: CASGPSVADTQYF. The DNA for the CDR3 is TGTGCCTCTGGGCCTAGCGTAGCAGATACGCAGTATTTT. The entire variable domain, with the rest obtained from reference TRBV28 and TRBJ2-3, is as follows: DVKVTQSSRYLVKRTGEKVFLECVQDMDHENMFWYRQDPGLGLRLIYFSYDVKMKEKGDIPEGYSVSREKKERFSLILESASTNQTSMYLCASGPSVADTQYFGPGTRLTVL.

This clonotype was picked up a small number of times. This sequence joins TRBV12-3 or TRBV12-4 and TRBJ1-1, with D hard to call. This CDR3 is built from 13 residues. V was trimmed by 3 bases and J by 1 base, leaving 6 bases between them. The CDR3 is CASSFMGNTEAFF. The CDR3 coding sequence is TGTGCCAGCAGTTTCATGGGGAACACTGAAGCTTTCTTT.

J is TRBJ2-7 and V is TRBV12-5; D perhaps matches TRBD2 (5 bases). This CDR3 has 15 residues. The V end lost 2 bases, the J end lost 3 bases, and 14 bases lay between the germline ends. Germline CDR1 reads LGHNT; CDR2 reads FRNRAP. The CDR3 DNA follows: TGTGCTAGTGGTTTGATGTCGACGGGAAGCTACGAGCAGTACTTC. Its protein is CASGLMSTGSYEQYF.

The chain recombines TRBV15 with TRBJ2-5; perhaps D is TRBD1 or TRBD2 (5 bases each). The DNA end is more similar to TRBJ2-7, so the J call may be wrong. Germline CDR1 reads LNHNV; CDR2 reads YYDKDF (reference sequence). The CDR3 is 16 residues long. In DNA form, the CDR3 reads TGTGCCACCAGCAGAGATATGGGGGTAGGGGACTACGAGCAGTACTTC. This sequence encodes CATSRDMGVGDYEQYF.

This chain links TRBV5-1 with TRBJ2-1, with D uncertain. The ends were cut back, 6 bases at V and 13 bases at J, with 20 bases in the middle. Germline-derived CDR1 and CDR2 are SGHRS and YFSETQ. This CDR3 comprises 13 residues. CDR3 DNA sequence: TGCGCCAGCAAGGGTCACCTGAAAGAGACCCAGTTCTTC. Translated, it gives CASKGHLKETQFF. The whole variable domain, remainder taken from reference TRBV5-1 and TRBJ2-1, is KAGVTQTPRYLIKTRGQQVTLSCSPISGHRSVSWYQQTPGQGLQFLFEYFSETQRNKGNFPGRFSGRQFSNSRSEMNVSTLELGDSALYLCASKGHLKETQFFGPGTRLTVL.

The V call is TRBV6-6, the J call TRBJ1-5; no definite D call. Trimming cost V 7 bases and J 3 bases, with 13 bases left between them. Germline CDR1 is MNHNY and CDR2 is SVGAGI (reference sequence). The CDR3 loop spans 14 amino acids. The CDR3 DNA reads as TGTGCCAGCACCCGAGAGGCGATCAATCAGCCCCAGCATTTT. It codes for CASTREAINQPQHF.

The gene calls are TRBV5-1 and TRBJ1-2; D possibly corresponds to TRBD1 (6 bases). The V end lost 1 base, the J end lost 6 bases, and 13 bases lay between the germline ends. In germline, CDR1 is SGHRS, CDR2 YFSETQ. The CDR3 length is 14 residues. CDR3 in DNA: TGCGCCAGCAGCTTGTCACGGACAGTCGATGGCTACACCTTC. Amino acid sequence: CASSLSRTVDGYTF.

This chain connects TRBV29-1 to TRBJ1-2, with TRBD1 identical over 9 bases. Germline CDR1 is SQVTM and CDR2 is ANQGSEA. The CDR3 covers 14 residues. The J segment lost 2 bases and the V segment lost 7 bases, leaving 8 bases of the junction unmatched. The CDR3 DNA reads as TGCAGCGGCAATGTGGGGACAGGGAACTATGGCTACACCTTC. This encodes CSGNVGTGNYGYTF.

This clonotype was seen many times. The CDR3 sequence: CASSQARQGSAEAFF. In DNA, the CDR3 is TGCGCCAGCAGCCAAGCGAGACAGGGGAGCGCTGAAGCTTTCTTT. The chain links TRBV4-1 to TRBJ1-1; 8 nucleotides align to TRBD1. The V and J ends lost 1 base and 6 bases, in that order; junction bases with no gene match: 7. CDR1 is MGHRA, CDR2 YSYEKL, per germline. The CDR3 has 15 residues.

This clonotype has more than one count but fewer than ten. The chain recombines TRBV12-3 or TRBV12-4 with TRBJ1-4; D remains ambiguous. Trimming removed 4 bases from V and 0 bases from J, with 6 bases in between. CDR3 length equals 14 residues. CDR3 sequence: CASSSMATNEKLFF. The CDR3 DNA follows: TGTGCCAGCAGTTCCATGGCAACTAATGAAAAACTGTTTTTT.

V and J are TRBV21-1 and TRBJ1-1. TRBV21-1 constitutes a pseudogene. The CDR3 is made up of 18 amino acids. The CDR3 region is CASSKGIKKRAARTEAFF. The CDR3 DNA reads TGTGCCAGCAGCAAAGGAATAAAGAAGAGAGCAGCCAGGACTGAAGCTTTCTTT.

The chain uses TRBV5-1 and TRBJ1-1; 8 bases line up with TRBD1. Germline CDR1 is SGHRS and CDR2 is YFSETQ. J was trimmed by 4 bases and V by 4 bases; bases with no gene match: 9. This CDR3 has 15 amino acids. The CDR3 is CASSLRTGRVTEAFF. CDR3 nucleotides: TGCGCCAGCAGCCTCCGGACAGGGCGGGTCACTGAAGCTTTCTTT. The variable domain in full, completed from reference TRBV5-1 and TRBJ1-1, reads KAGVTQTPRYLIKTRGQQVTLSCSPISGHRSVSWYQQTPGQGLQFLFEYFSETQRNKGNFPGRFSGRQFSNSRSEMNVSTLELGDSALYLCASSLRTGRVTEAFFGQGTRLTVV.

The chain carries TRBV4-3 and TRBJ1-5; weak D call: TRBD1 (5 bases). This CDR3 has 14 amino acids. Trimming left V 1 base short and J 9 bases short, with 13 bases between. Germline lookup yields CDR1 LGHNA and CDR2 YSLEER. CDR3 nucleotides: TGCGCCAGCAGCCAAGGCCCTGGGCAGGGGCCCCAGCATTTT. It is translated as CASSQGPGQGPQHF.

The CDR3 loop is CASSKGGNWYGYTF. In nucleotides, the CDR3 is TGTGCCAGCAGTAAAGGGGGCAATTGGTATGGCTACACCTTC. This chain joins TRBV6-1 and TRBJ1-2, with 7 bases aligning to TRBD1. CDR1 and CDR2 (germline): MNHNS, SASEGT. The trim removed 5 bases at V and 5 bases at J, leaving 8 bases unmatched. The CDR3 is 14 residues long.

Comment on this clonotype: The junction does not match germline at one end; this may be a read error. CDR3 amino acids: CSARDSGRSNQPRHF. CDR3 DNA sequence: TGCAGTGCTAGAGACTCCGGGAGATCAAATCAGCCCCGGCATTTT. This chain uses TRBV20-1 with TRBJ1-5; D ambiguous. From germline, CDR1 is DFQATT and CDR2 SNEGSKA (reference sequence). The CDR3 has 15 residues.

This chain joins TRBV6-1 and TRBJ2-7, with TRBD2 matching 12 bases. Germline trimming cut 7 bases from V and 7 bases from J; bases unmatched to any gene: 5. Germline V gene lookup returns CDR1 MNHNS and CDR2 SASEGT. The CDR3 has 13 residues. This CDR3 reads CASITSGGHEQYF. The CDR3 DNA reads TGTGCCAGCATAACTAGCGGGGGGCATGAGCAGTACTTC.

V and J are TRBV10-3 and TRBJ1-6; unclear D gene. Looked up from germline, CDR1 is ENHRY and CDR2 is SYGVKD. The CDR3 totals 13 residues. Trimming took 6 bases from V and 7 from J, leaving 10 bases between them. The CDR3 nucleotides are TGTGCCATCAGACCGGATGTAAATTCACCCCTCCACTTT. This sequence encodes CAIRPDVNSPLHF.

This clonotype has just a few counts. V gene TRBV7-2 combines with J gene TRBJ2-3, with D possibly TRBD1 on 6 matching bases. Germline V gene lookup returns CDR1 SGHTA and CDR2 FQGNSA. V shed 5 bases and J shed 0 bases, with 12 bases lying between them. The CDR3 spans 15 residues. The CDR3 nucleotides are TGTGCCAGCAGCAAAGACAGGACTAGCACAGATACGCAGTATTTT. Its translation is CASSKDRTSTDTQYF.

Worth noting for this clonotype: A read error may produce the germline difference seen at one junction end. This chain links TRBV5-1 with TRBJ1-5; no firm D call. Looked up from germline, CDR1 is SGHRS and CDR2 is YFSETQ. This CDR3 is built from 18 residues. The CDR3 sequence is CASSLFGSTTGSKQPQHF. The DNA of the CDR3 is TGCGCCAGCAGCTTGTTCGGGTCCACCACTGGTAGCAAGCAGCCCCAGCATTTT.

The table lists this clonotype with a few counts. The chain carries TRBV7-2 and TRBJ1-4; no reliable D call. This CDR3 has 15 residues. Germline values: CDR1 SGHTA, CDR2 FQGNSA. Trimming took off 2 bases at V and 5 bases at J, with 12 bases between the two ends. The CDR3 reads CASSLRGQQNEKLFF. In nucleotides, the CDR3 is TGTGCCAGCAGCTTACGCGGGCAGCAAAATGAAAAACTGTTTTTT.

The chain employs TRBV3-1 and TRBJ1-4; D is unclear. The end of the DNA is better explained by TRBJ2-2, so the J call may be wrong. This CDR3 comprises 14 residues. Germline values: CDR1 LGHDT, CDR2 YNNKEL (reference sequence). The CDR3 DNA follows: TGTGCCAGCAGCCAAGCAAAGGATCCCGGGGAGCTGTTTTTT. Translation: CASSQAKDPGELFF.

The sample holds a few counts of this clonotype. The J gene is TRBJ1-1, the V gene TRBV6-2 or TRBV6-3; no clear D gene. Germline lookup yields CDR1 MNHEY and CDR2 SVGEGT. This CDR3 is 13 amino acids long. V was shortened by 2 bases and J by 1 base, with 5 bases between the two germline ends. CDR3 sequence (DNA): TGTGCCAGCAGTTACACCCGGAACACTGAAGCTTTCTTT. Protein sequence: CASSYTRNTEAFF.

This clonotype showed up just a few times. This chain joins TRBV14 and TRBJ1-5; 9 bases match TRBD1. Trimming removed 1 base from V and 0 bases from J; junction bases left unmatched: 7. This CDR3 comprises 18 residues. The germline gives CDR1 SGHDN, CDR2 FVKESK. CDR3 coding DNA: TGTGCCAGCAGCCAAGTAAGGGACAGGGATTATAGCAATCAGCCCCAGCATTTT. The encoded protein is CASSQVRDRDYSNQPQHF. The variable domain in full, completed from reference TRBV14 and TRBJ1-5, reads EAGVTQFPSHSVIEKGQTVTLRCDPISGHDNLYWYRRVMGKEIKFLLHFVKESKQDESGMPNNRFLAERTGGTYSTLKVQPAELEDSGVYFCASSQVRDRDYSNQPQHFGDGTRLSIL.

This clonotype was seen a few times. The chain uses TRBV20-1 and TRBJ1-2; D remains ambiguous. The V gene lost 5 bases and the J gene lost 4 bases, with 17 bases spanning the gap. Germline CDR1 DFQATT, CDR2 SNEGSKA (reference sequence). The CDR3 has 14 amino acids. As DNA, the CDR3 is TGCAGTGCTCCTCATCACCGACTGAGCTATGGCTACACCTTC. Encoded protein: CSAPHHRLSYGYTF.

Details on this clonotype: One end of the junction is discordant with germline, which a read error may explain. This rearrangement joins TRBV12-3 or TRBV12-4 to TRBJ2-3; D not certain. The CDR3 is made up of 14 amino acids. The CDR3 region has the DNA TGTGCCAGCAGTTTCGGCCAGCTCACAGATGCGCAATATTTT. This encodes CASSFGQLTDAQYF.

The rearrangement links TRBV12-3 or TRBV12-4 to TRBJ2-2; 9 bases fit TRBD1. The CDR3 loop spans 15 amino acids. V trimming: 3 bases; J trimming: 3 bases; junction bases outside the gene matches: 2. CDR3 nucleotide sequence: TGTGCCAGCAGTTTCCGGACAGGGGACACCGGGGAGCTGTTTTTT. It specifies CASSFRTGDTGELFF.